The 23 T cell receptor beta chains below were found in one sample sequenced in a study of technical replicates of blood from a few donors. Assay used: immunoSEQ multiplex PCR; TCRdb lists only in-frame clones, some missing. The sample shows over 70,000 clones, 85% to 95% of them seen only once. Sequenced: T cells isolated from PBMCs. These receptor sequences come from a human donor in good health.

The chain employs TRBV14 and TRBJ1-3; 8 nucleotides align to TRBD1. Germline assignment: CDR1 SGHDN and CDR2 FVKESK. The CDR3 extends over 17 amino acids. V was pared by 4 bases and J by 0 bases, with 8 bases of the junction left unmatched. The CDR3 loop is CASSRRDRIYSGNTIYF. Written as DNA, the CDR3 is TGTGCCAGCAGCCGCCGGGACAGGATTTACTCTGGAAACACCATATATTTT.

The rearrangement joins TRBV2 to TRBJ1-1, with 11 bases lining up with TRBD1. The V and J ends lost 6 bases and 6 bases, in that order; junction bases with no gene match: 9. Germline CDR1 and CDR2: SNHLY and FYNNEI. This CDR3 has 15 residues. As DNA, the CDR3 is TGTGCCAGCAGCCGGGGACAGGGGGAGGGCGCTGAAGCTTTCTTT. Protein: CASSRGQGEGAEAFF.

For the CDR3, the DNA is TGTGCCAGCAGCCCGGACAGGGTCTACGAGCAGTACTTC. Its protein product is CASSPDRVYEQYF. The J gene is TRBJ2-7, the V gene TRBV5-4; 8 bases line up with TRBD1. CDR1 SGHNT and CDR2 YYREEE come from the germline V gene (reference sequence). V gave up 4 bases and J gave up 3 bases; unmatched junction bases: 3. The CDR3 consists of 13 residues. Full variable domain (missing parts from reference TRBV5-4 and TRBJ2-7): ETGVTQSPTHLIKTRGQQVTLRCSSQSGHNTVSWYQQALGQGPQFIFQYYREEENGRGNFPPRFSGLQFPNYSSELNVNALELDDSALYLCASSPDRVYEQYFGPGTRLTVT.

The chain employs TRBV27 and TRBJ2-7; 8 positions match TRBD2. V gave up 7 bases and J gave up 7 bases; unmatched junction bases: 9. Germline V gene sequence: CDR1 MNHEY, CDR2 SMNVEV (reference sequence). This CDR3 is 13 amino acids long. The CDR3 DNA reads as TGTGCCAGCACGGGGGGGGGCACAAGGGAGCAGTACTTC. Its protein product is CASTGGGTREQYF.

The chain recombines TRBV19 with TRBJ2-2; perhaps TRBD1 as D (6 bases). This CDR3 region has 16 residues. V was cut by 6 bases and J by 0 bases, with 14 bases left in between. The V gene's germline CDR1 is LNHDA and CDR2 SQIVND (reference sequence). CDR3 in amino acids: CASSFGDKPNTGELFF. In nucleotides, the CDR3 is TGTGCCAGTAGCTTTGGGGACAAGCCGAACACCGGGGAGCTGTTTTTT.

The chain carries TRBV21-1 and TRBJ1-5; TRBD1 was called by the table and not checked on the DNA. TRBV21-1 is noted as a pseudogene. The CDR3 consists of 19 residues. The CDR3 nucleotides are TGTGCCAGCAGGGCGAATCCGGGACAGGGGAGATTGAGCAATCAGCCCCAGCATTTT. Its protein product is CASRANPGQGRLSNQPQHF.

The DNA of the CDR3 is TGCGCCAGCAGCTTGGCCCAGGGGGCGCAGGGTGAAGCTTTCTTT. This gives the protein CASSLAQGAQGEAFF. The chain couples TRBV5-1 to TRBJ1-1; 8 positions match TRBD1. The junction had 8 bases not matched to a gene; V was cut back by 0 bases and J by 7 bases. Germline CDR1 SGHRS, CDR2 YFSETQ. This CDR3 contains 15 residues.

The gene calls are TRBV15 and TRBJ1-4, with a possible D match to TRBD1 (5 bases). This CDR3 is built from 17 residues. Germline assignment: CDR1 LNHNV and CDR2 YYDKDF (reference sequence). The ends were cut back, 6 bases at V and 2 bases at J, with 19 bases in the middle. This chain's CDR3 is CATSGEWRDSTNEKLFF. CDR3 DNA: TGTGCCACCAGTGGGGAATGGCGAGACAGCACTAATGAAAAACTGTTTTTT. The full variable domain, with the rest looked up from reference TRBV15 and TRBJ1-4, is DAMVIQNPRYQVTQFGKPVTLSCSQTLNHNVMYWYQQKSSQAPKLLFHYYDKDFNNEADTPDNFQSRRPNTSFCFLDIRSPGLGDTAMYLCATSGEWRDSTNEKLFFGSGTQLSVL.

The chain couples TRBV6-5 to TRBJ1-5; 7 bases are shared with TRBD1. The CDR3 is 15 amino acids. After removal of 5 bases from V and 2 bases from J, the junction contained 6 bases not matched to a gene. Germline values: CDR1 MNHEY, CDR2 SVGAGI. The CDR3 DNA reads as TGTGCCAGCAGTCCGGCCACAGGGGGCAATCAGCCCCAGCATTTT. Encoded protein: CASSPATGGNQPQHF.

The chain combines TRBV4-1 with TRBJ2-1, with 9 bases aligning to TRBD2. Germline values: CDR1 MGHRA, CDR2 YSYEKL. The CDR3 has 14 amino acids. With V trimmed by 7 bases and J by 5 bases, 6 bases remained unmatched. In DNA form, the CDR3 reads TGCGCCAGCAAAAAAATAGCGGGGGACAATGAGCAGTTCTTC. This sequence encodes CASKKIAGDNEQFF.

This clone appeared a single time. The gene calls are TRBV19 and TRBJ1-2; D might be TRBD1 (6 bases). With 10 bases removed from V and 1 base from J, the gap between germline ends came to 16 bases. CDR1 and CDR2 (germline): LNHDA, SQIVND (reference sequence). This CDR3 is 14 amino acids long. Here the CDR3 DNA reads TGTGCCACCTCGGACAGCGGGGTTAACTATGGCTACACCTTC. It codes for CATSDSGVNYGYTF.

V is TRBV6-5 and J is TRBJ1-1; D unclear. The germline V gene has CDR1 MNHEY and CDR2 SVGAGI. V was shortened by 7 bases and J by 1 base, with 10 bases between the two germline ends. The CDR3 loop spans 13 amino acids. For the CDR3, the DNA is TGTGCCAGCAACCAAATTAGGAACACTGAAGCTTTCTTT. Protein product: CASNQIRNTEAFF.

V and J are TRBV5-1 and TRBJ2-7, with 12 nucleotides matching TRBD2. The J segment lost 2 bases and the V segment lost 4 bases, leaving 10 bases of the junction unmatched. The CDR3 runs to 17 residues. Germline-derived CDR1 and CDR2 are SGHRS and YFSETQ. CDR3 bases: TGCGCCAGCAGCCCACACCCTGGACTAGCGGGACCCTACGAGCAGTACTTC. Translated: CASSPHPGLAGPYEQYF.

The genes are TRBV19 and TRBJ2-1; D remains unclear. Germline CDR1 reads LNHDA; CDR2 reads SQIVND (reference sequence). The length of the CDR3 is 13 residues. V was clipped by 6 bases and J by 4 bases, with 10 bases between them. The CDR3 nucleotides are TGTGCCAGTAGCCGAGAACGATACAATGAGCAGTTCTTC. This gives the protein CASSRERYNEQFF. Full variable domain (rest looked up from reference TRBV19 and TRBJ2-1): DGGITQSPKYLFRKEGQNVTLSCEQNLNHDAMYWYRQDPGQGLRLIYYSQIVNDFQKGDIAEGYSVSREKKESFPLTVTSAQKNPTAFYLCASSRERYNEQFFGPGTRLTVL.

The gene calls are TRBV6-5 and TRBJ1-4, with D unclear. Germline CDR1 reads MNHEY; CDR2 reads SVGAGI. Trimming removed 5 bases from V and 5 bases from J, with 9 bases in between. This CDR3 has 13 amino acids. CDR3: CASSLLKNEKLFF. The CDR3 bases are TGTGCCAGCAGTCTCCTTAAAAATGAAAAACTGTTTTTT.

This clone was counted a single time. This chain joins TRBV7-2 and TRBJ2-1; no clear D gene. The CDR3 totals 12 residues. Germline V gives CDR1 SGHTA, CDR2 FQGNSA. V was pared by 2 bases and J by 7 bases, with 6 bases between. The CDR3 loop reads CASSLFSNEQFF. The CDR3 nucleotides are TGTGCCAGCAGCTTATTCTCTAATGAGCAGTTCTTC.

This chain connects TRBV7-8 to TRBJ2-7; a weak D match, TRBD1 (6 bases). This CDR3 region has 13 residues. V was trimmed by 6 bases and J by 3 bases, leaving 12 bases between them. In germline, CDR1 is SGHVS, CDR2 FQNEAQ. This CDR3 reads CASRGDRLYEQYF. The CDR3 region has the DNA TGTGCCAGCAGAGGCGACAGGCTCTACGAGCAGTACTTC.

The rearrangement uses TRBV7-9 and TRBJ2-5; 9 bases line up with TRBD1. This CDR3 comprises 14 residues. With 5 bases clipped from V and 5 bases from J, the junction kept 6 bases outside the gene matches. Looked up from germline, CDR1 is SEHNR and CDR2 is FQNEAQ (reference sequence). CDR3 DNA: TGTGCCAGCAGCCATGGACAGGGGAGGGAGACCCAGTACTTC. This encodes CASSHGQGRETQYF.

This chain links TRBV4-3 with TRBJ2-7; maybe TRBD1 (5 bases). The V gene's germline CDR1 is LGHNA and CDR2 YSLEER. The ends were cut back, 5 bases at V and 2 bases at J, with 10 bases in the middle. The CDR3 extends over 13 amino acids. The CDR3 DNA follows: TGCGCCAGCAGCGCGGACAACACCTACGAGCAGTACTTC. This encodes CASSADNTYEQYF.

In the case of this clone: Different DNA sequences within this sample yield the same CDR3. The rearrangement uses TRBV27 and TRBJ1-1; no clear D. CDR3 length: 13 amino acids. Deletions cut 2 bases from V and 2 bases from J, with 6 bases between. Germline loops: CDR1 MNHEY, CDR2 SMNVEV (reference sequence). The CDR3 nucleotides are TGTGCCAGCAGTTTAGGGCTAAACACTGAAGCTTTCTTT. Its protein product is CASSLGLNTEAFF.

For the CDR3, the DNA is TGTGCCAGCAGCCAAGATTCCAGGGTCTACGAGCAGTACTTC. Encoded protein: CASSQDSRVYEQYF. This chain links TRBV4-2 with TRBJ2-7, with D perhaps matching TRBD1 (5 bases). CDR3 length equals 14 residues. In germline, CDR1 is LGHNA, CDR2 YNFKEQ. Trimming removed 0 bases from V and 3 bases from J, with 9 bases in between.

The gene calls are TRBV7-3 and TRBJ2-1, with 8 nucleotides matching TRBD2. Germline V gene sequence: CDR1 SGHTA, CDR2 FQGTGA. V shed 5 bases, J shed 6 bases, and the junction held 6 bases outside the gene matches. The CDR3 spans 14 residues. CDR3 sequence: CASSPWSGSNEQFF. CDR3 coding DNA: TGTGCCAGCAGCCCCTGGAGCGGGAGCAATGAGCAGTTCTTC. Using reference TRBV7-3 and TRBJ2-1 for the parts outside the CDR3, the full variable domain is GAGVSQTPSNKVTEKGKYVELRCDPISGHTALYWYRQSLGQGPEFLIYFQGTGAADDSGLPNDRFFAVRPEGSVSTLKIQRTERGDSAVYLCASSPWSGSNEQFFGPGTRLTVL.

DNA of the CDR3: TGTGCCTCTATGGGACTAGGGGGGTACAATGAGCAGTTCTTC. Translation gives CASMGLGGYNEQFF. The chain carries TRBV30 and TRBJ2-1, with 8 bases fitting TRBD2. CDR3 length equals 14 residues. Germline assignment: CDR1 GTSNPN and CDR2 SVGIG (reference sequence). Trimming took 7 bases from V and 4 from J; bases not matched to a gene: 9.